These T cell receptor beta chains were read from a single sample in a study of STAT5B mutations in CD4+ large granular lymphocyte leukemia. Only in-frame clones appear in the TCRdb table, and some are missing; sequencing was by immunoSEQ multiplex PCR. In the table there are tens of thousands of clones, roughly 79% of which are singletons. The sample taken for sequencing was CD4+ T cells from blood buffy coats. Receptors were obtained from a human donor in good health. The CDR3 runs from the conserved cysteine through the conserved F or W. The D gene is left open where the match is weak. Expanded clones are given a class, and other clones once, few, many or no size at all.

clone size: .
J gene: TRBJ2-7
V gene: TRBV30
D gene: .
CDR3 protein: CAWTMTRLGEQYF
CDR3 DNA: TGTGCCTGGACCATGACTCGCTTAGGCGAGCAGTACTTC

clone size: .
J gene: TRBJ2-1
V gene: TRBV7-3
D gene: TRBD2
CDR3 protein: CASSLTSGSFNEQFF
CDR3 DNA: TGTGCCAGCAGCTTAACTAGCGGGAGTTTCAATGAGCAGTTCTTC

clone size: .
J gene: TRBJ2-7
V gene: TRBV14
D gene: .
CDR3 protein: CASSLAGSYEQYF
CDR3 DNA: TGTGCCAGCAGCCTGGCCGGGTCCTACGAGCAGTACTTC

clone size: .
J gene: TRBJ2-7
V gene: TRBV18
D gene: .
CDR3 protein: CASSPPAGYEQYF
CDR3 DNA: TGTGCCAGCTCACCACCGGCCGGCTACGAGCAGTACTTC

clone size: few
J gene: TRBJ2-3
V gene: TRBV4-2
D gene: .
CDR3 protein: CASSQALGGGGTDTQYF
CDR3 DNA: TGTGCCAGCAGCCAAGCGCTTGGAGGTGGAGGCACAGATACGCAGTATTTT

clone size: .
J gene: TRBJ1-4
V gene: TRBV19
D gene: TRBD1
CDR3 protein: CASRTGGAGNEKLFF
CDR3 DNA: TGTGCCAGCAGAACAGGGGGCGCCGGTAATGAAAAACTGTTTTTT

clone size: .
J gene: TRBJ1-2
V gene: TRBV6-1
D gene: TRBD1
CDR3 protein: CASSAGQGYGYTF
CDR3 DNA: TGTGCCAGCAGTGCTGGACAGGGCTATGGCTACACCTTC

clone size: .
J gene: TRBJ1-1
V gene: TRBV14
D gene: .
CDR3 protein: CASSYMRLRDSHSEAFF
CDR3 DNA: TGTGCCAGCAGCTATATGAGACTCCGGGACTCGCACTCTGAAGCTTTCTTT

clone size: .
J gene: TRBJ2-1
V gene: TRBV19
D gene: TRBD1
CDR3 protein: CATRTGSYNEQFF
CDR3 DNA: TGTGCCACCCGGACAGGATCCTACAATGAGCAGTTCTTC

clone size: .
J gene: TRBJ2-3
V gene: TRBV6-1
D gene: .
CDR3 protein: CASSPRDDRGDTQYF
CDR3 DNA: TGTGCCAGCAGTCCGCGGGACGATCGAGGAGATACGCAGTATTTT

clone size: .
J gene: TRBJ2-2
V gene: TRBV5-6
D gene: .
CDR3 protein: CASSRNTGELFF
CDR3 DNA: TGTGCCAGCAGCCGAAACACCGGGGAGCTGTTTTTT

clone size: .
J gene: TRBJ1-4
V gene: TRBV28
D gene: .
CDR3 protein: CATEQYNEKLFF
CDR3 DNA: TGTGCCACGGAACAGTATAATGAAAAACTGTTTTTT

clone size: .
J gene: TRBJ2-1
V gene: TRBV10-3
D gene: TRBD2
CDR3 protein: CAISTSASYNEQFF
CDR3 DNA: TGTGCCATCAGTACTAGCGCTTCCTACAATGAGCAGTTCTTC

clone size: .
J gene: TRBJ2-2
V gene: TRBV10-1
D gene: .
CDR3 protein: CASSENTGELFF
CDR3 DNA: TGCGCCAGCAGTGAAAACACCGGGGAGCTGTTTTTT

clone size: .
J gene: TRBJ2-7
V gene: TRBV5-1
D gene: TRBD2
CDR3 protein: CASSGGLAYEQYF
CDR3 DNA: TGCGCCAGCAGCGGGGGACTAGCCTACGAGCAGTACTTC

clone size: .
J gene: TRBJ2-1
V gene: TRBV7-2
D gene: .
CDR3 protein: CASSLARQNNEQFF
CDR3 DNA: TGTGCCAGCAGCTTAGCGCGACAGAACAATGAGCAGTTCTTC

clone size: few
J gene: TRBJ2-3
V gene: TRBV27
D gene: .
CDR3 protein: CASSFVGSTDTQYF
CDR3 DNA: TGTGCCAGCAGTTTCGTCGGTAGCACAGATACGCAGTATTTT

clone size: .
J gene: TRBJ2-5
V gene: TRBV7-9
D gene: .
CDR3 protein: CASSFTSPAAQYF
CDR3 DNA: TGTGCCAGCAGCTTCACTAGTCCGGCCGCCCAGTACTTC

clone size: .
J gene: TRBJ1-3
V gene: TRBV10-1
D gene: .
CDR3 protein: CASTQDISSGNTIYF
CDR3 DNA: TGCGCCAGCACCCAGGACATCAGCTCTGGAAACACCATATATTTT

clone size: .
J gene: TRBJ2-5
V gene: TRBV5-1
D gene: TRBD2
CDR3 protein: CASSSGLAGETQYF
CDR3 DNA: TGCGCCAGCAGCTCGGGACTAGCGGGAGAGACCCAGTACTTC

clone size: .
J gene: TRBJ1-5
V gene: TRBV4-1
D gene: .
CDR3 protein: CASGQKFLDNQPQHF
CDR3 DNA: TGCGCCAGCGGCCAGAAGTTTCTTGACAATCAGCCCCAGCATTTT

clone size: .
J gene: TRBJ2-2
V gene: TRBV5-4
D gene: TRBD2
CDR3 protein: CASSRLAETNTGELFF
CDR3 DNA: TGTGCCAGCAGCAGACTAGCGGAGACGAACACCGGGGAGCTGTTTTTT

clone size: .
J gene: TRBJ2-1
V gene: TRBV9
D gene: TRBD1
CDR3 protein: CASSQPGQGSYNEQFF
CDR3 DNA: TGTGCCAGCAGCCAGCCGGGACAGGGGTCCTACAATGAGCAGTTCTTC

clone size: .
J gene: TRBJ2-5
V gene: TRBV10-3
D gene: TRBD1
CDR3 protein: CAISGDSWETQYF
CDR3 DNA: TGTGCCATCAGTGGGGACAGTTGGGAGACCCAGTACTTC

clone size: few
J gene: TRBJ2-7
V gene: TRBV7-2
D gene: TRBD2
CDR3 protein: CASSLRTSGSYEQYF
CDR3 DNA: TGTGCCAGCAGCCTAAGGACTAGCGGGAGCTACGAGCAGTACTTC

clone size: .
J gene: TRBJ2-2
V gene: TRBV5-1
D gene: .
CDR3 protein: CASSLGGRGTGELFF
CDR3 DNA: TGCGCCAGCAGCTTGGGGGGGAGAGGCACCGGGGAGCTGTTTTTT

clone size: .
J gene: TRBJ1-3
V gene: TRBV7-9
D gene: .
CDR3 protein: CASSLALFGDLGNTIYF
CDR3 DNA: TGTGCCAGCAGCTTAGCGCTCTTTGGGGATCTCGGAAACACCATATATTTT

clone size: .
J gene: TRBJ2-1
V gene: TRBV7-2
D gene: TRBD2
CDR3 protein: CASSLAGGLAGVSYNEQFF
CDR3 DNA: TGTGCCAGCAGCTTAGCGGGGGGACTAGCGGGAGTATCCTACAATGAGCAGTTCTTC

clone size: .
J gene: TRBJ2-4
V gene: TRBV7-2
D gene: .
CDR3 protein: CASSSKNIQYF
CDR3 DNA: TGTGCCAGCAGTTCCAAAAACATTCAGTACTTC

clone size: .
J gene: TRBJ1-2
V gene: TRBV5-1
D gene: .
CDR3 protein: CASSPDSYRGYTF
CDR3 DNA: TGCGCCAGCAGCCCAGACAGCTATAGGGGCTACACCTTC

clone size: .
J gene: TRBJ2-5
V gene: TRBV11-1
D gene: TRBD1
CDR3 protein: CASSLRAGGLETQYF
CDR3 DNA: TGTGCCAGCAGCTTACGGGCAGGGGGCTTGGAGACCCAGTACTTC

clone size: .
J gene: TRBJ2-7
V gene: TRBV18
D gene: .
CDR3 protein: CASSPGFQSSYEQYF
CDR3 DNA: TGTGCCAGCTCACCCGGGTTCCAGAGCTCCTACGAGCAGTACTTC

clone size: .
J gene: TRBJ2-2
V gene: TRBV10-3
D gene: TRBD2
CDR3 protein: CAISDIAGWNTGELFF
CDR3 DNA: TGTGCCATCAGTGACATAGCGGGATGGAACACCGGGGAGCTGTTTTTT

clone size: .
J gene: TRBJ2-1
V gene: TRBV28
D gene: TRBD2
CDR3 protein: CASRTQPGLAGGFHNEQFF
CDR3 DNA: TGTGCCAGCAGAACTCAACCGGGACTAGCGGGAGGGTTCCACAATGAGCAGTTCTTC

clone size: .
J gene: TRBJ2-7
V gene: TRBV7-2
D gene: .
CDR3 protein: CASSPRASYEQYF
CDR3 DNA: TGTGCCAGCAGCCCCCGGGCGTCCTACGAGCAGTACTTC

clone size: .
J gene: TRBJ2-1
V gene: TRBV19
D gene: .
CDR3 protein: CASSEYNEQFF
CDR3 DNA: TGTGCCAGTAGCGAGTACAATGAGCAGTTCTTC

clone size: .
J gene: TRBJ2-1
V gene: TRBV5-1
D gene: TRBD1
CDR3 protein: CASGGTGGLYNEQFF
CDR3 DNA: TGCGCCAGCGGGGGGACAGGGGGTCTCTACAATGAGCAGTTCTTC

clone size: once
J gene: TRBJ2-7
V gene: TRBV7-2
D gene: .
CDR3 protein: CASSLPRTPYEQYF
CDR3 DNA: TGTGCCAGCAGCCTCCCCCGGACTCCCTACGAGCAGTACTTC

clone size: .
J gene: TRBJ2-2
V gene: TRBV7-8
D gene: .
CDR3 protein: CASSLYWVGTNTGELFF
CDR3 DNA: TGTGCCAGCAGCCTCTATTGGGTGGGGACAAACACCGGGGAGCTGTTTTTT

clone size: few
J gene: TRBJ1-2
V gene: TRBV27
D gene: TRBD1
CDR3 protein: CASKRDSDYGYTF
CDR3 DNA: TGTGCCAGCAAAAGGGACAGCGATTATGGCTACACCTTC

clone size: .
J gene: TRBJ2-5
V gene: TRBV5-4
D gene: .
CDR3 protein: CASSIQETQYF
CDR3 DNA: TGTGCCAGCAGCATCCAAGAGACCCAGTACTTC

clone size: .
J gene: TRBJ2-7
V gene: TRBV11-1
D gene: TRBD2
CDR3 protein: CASTQGEGLEQYF
CDR3 DNA: TGTGCCAGCACGCAAGGGGAGGGCCTCGAGCAGTACTTC

clone size: .
J gene: TRBJ2-7
V gene: TRBV30
D gene: TRBD2
CDR3 protein: CAWSFAGGSYEQYF
CDR3 DNA: TGTGCCTGGAGTTTTGCGGGAGGGTCCTACGAGCAGTACTTC

clone size: .
J gene: TRBJ2-3
V gene: TRBV20-1
D gene: .
CDR3 protein: CSAVSWDTQYF
CDR3 DNA: TGCAGTGCTGTATCGTGGGATACGCAGTATTTT

clone size: .
J gene: TRBJ1-1
V gene: TRBV30
D gene: .
CDR3 protein: CAWIQGPEAFF
CDR3 DNA: TGTGCCTGGATTCAGGGGCCTGAAGCTTTCTTT

clone size: .
J gene: TRBJ2-3
V gene: TRBV7-9
D gene: .
CDR3 protein: CASSLAGYTDTQYF
CDR3 DNA: TGTGCCAGCAGCTTAGCCGGGTACACAGATACGCAGTATTTT

clone size: .
J gene: TRBJ1-2
V gene: TRBV2
D gene: .
CDR3 protein: CASSYRAEGEGYTF
CDR3 DNA: TGTGCCAGCAGTTACAGGGCCGAAGGGGAAGGCTACACCTTC

clone size: .
J gene: TRBJ1-1
V gene: TRBV10-1
D gene: TRBD1
CDR3 protein: CASRPGQGMRNTEAFF
CDR3 DNA: TGCGCCAGCAGGCCGGGACAGGGAATGAGGAACACTGAAGCTTTCTTT

clone size: .
J gene: TRBJ1-5
V gene: TRBV4-3
D gene: .
CDR3 protein: CASSQDLAGPQPQHF
CDR3 DNA: TGCGCCAGCAGCCAAGATCTCGCAGGGCCCCAGCCCCAGCATTTT

clone size: .
J gene: TRBJ2-1
V gene: TRBV19
D gene: TRBD2
CDR3 protein: CATTSGGPYNEQFF
CDR3 DNA: TGTGCCACGACTAGCGGAGGGCCATACAATGAGCAGTTCTTC